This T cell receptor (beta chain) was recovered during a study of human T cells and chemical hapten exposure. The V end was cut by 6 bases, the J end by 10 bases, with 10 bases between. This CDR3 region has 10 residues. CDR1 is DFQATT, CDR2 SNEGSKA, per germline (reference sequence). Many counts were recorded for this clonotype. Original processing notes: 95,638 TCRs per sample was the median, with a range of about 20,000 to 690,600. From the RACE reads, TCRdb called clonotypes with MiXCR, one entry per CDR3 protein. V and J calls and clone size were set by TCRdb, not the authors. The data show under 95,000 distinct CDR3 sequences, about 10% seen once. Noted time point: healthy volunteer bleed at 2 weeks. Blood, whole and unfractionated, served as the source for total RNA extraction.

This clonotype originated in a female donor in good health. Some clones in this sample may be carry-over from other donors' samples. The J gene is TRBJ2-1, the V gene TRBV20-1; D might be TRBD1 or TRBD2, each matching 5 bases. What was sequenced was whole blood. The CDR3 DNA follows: TGCAGTGCCGCCCGGGACGAGCAGTTCTTC. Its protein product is CSAARDEQFF.